The 10 T cell receptor beta chains reported below all come from one sample, sequenced in a study of blood T cell repertoires in COVID-19. The assay was immunoSEQ multiplex PCR, and TCRdb's table has in-frame clones only and misses some. The sample has nearly 250,000 clones; about 82% are singletons. Sequenced material: PBMCs or T cells enriched from blood (not recorded which). Source of these receptors: a woman between 50 and 59 years old with acute COVID-19.

The chain carries TRBV5-4 and TRBJ2-3; TRBD2 matches at 9 bases. Germline CDR1 is SGHNT and CDR2 is YYREEE (reference sequence). CDR3 size: 15 residues. Unmatched junction bases numbered 5, after V lost 4 bases and J lost 2 bases. CDR3 DNA: TGTGCCAGCAGCCAGCGGGGGGCCTACACAGATACGCAGTATTTT. It is translated as CASSQRGAYTDTQYF.

This chain joins TRBV7-9 and TRBJ1-1, with D possibly being TRBD1 (5 bases). Trimming pared 2 bases from V and 6 bases from J, leaving 10 bases between. Germline assignment: CDR1 SEHNR and CDR2 FQNEAQ (reference sequence). The length of the CDR3 is 13 residues. CDR3 protein: CASSLKGVPEAFF. DNA for the CDR3: TGTGCCAGCAGCTTAAAAGGGGTTCCTGAAGCTTTCTTT.

V and J are TRBV7-9 and TRBJ1-6, with a possible D match to TRBD1 (6 bases). The germline CDR1 and CDR2 sequences are SEHNR and FQNEAQ (reference sequence). Trimming stripped 5 bases from V and 7 bases from J, with 15 bases between. The CDR3 runs to 15 residues. The CDR3 nucleotides read TGTGCCAGCAGCGCGACCGGGACACGGAATTCACCCCTCCACTTT. It encodes CASSATGTRNSPLHF.

This chain joins TRBV5-1 and TRBJ1-2; 7 positions agree with TRBD1. CDR1 SGHRS and CDR2 YFSETQ come from the germline V gene. The CDR3 covers 15 residues. V shed 4 bases, J shed 3 bases, and the junction held 9 bases outside the gene matches. CDR3 protein: CASSTGTAIYYGYTF. The CDR3 DNA follows: TGCGCCAGCAGCACCGGGACAGCAATTTACTATGGCTACACCTTC.

J is TRBJ2-7 and V is TRBV21-1; TRBD1 reflects the table's D call only, with no check against the DNA. TRBV21-1 is designated a pseudogene. The CDR3 is 15 residues long. CDR3 sequence: CASSSRTGGFYEQYF. The CDR3 nucleotides read TGTGCCAGCAGCTCGCGGACAGGGGGATTCTACGAGCAGTACTTC.

The rearrangement uses TRBV11-2 and TRBJ1-5; the D is unclear. The germline V and J ends were trimmed by 3 bases and 1 base, with 10 bases remaining between them. The CDR3 consists of 15 residues. Germline CDR1 reads SGHAT; CDR2 reads FQNNGV. In DNA, the CDR3 is TGTGCCAGCAGCTTTTCGGGTCTGAGCAATCAGCCCCAGCATTTT. The encoded protein is CASSFSGLSNQPQHF.

The chain couples TRBV7-9 to TRBJ1-1; D remains ambiguous. Trimming cost V 0 bases and J 7 bases, with 9 bases left between them. Germline CDR1 SEHNR, CDR2 FQNEAQ (reference sequence). The CDR3 loop spans 13 amino acids. This chain's CDR3 is CASSLARGYEAFF. Written as DNA, the CDR3 is TGTGCCAGCAGCTTAGCGCGCGGGTATGAAGCTTTCTTT. Full variable domain (remainder filled in from reference TRBV7-9 and TRBJ1-1): DTGVSQNPRHKITKRGQNVTFRCDPISEHNRLYWYRQTLGQGPEFLTYFQNEAQLEKSRLLSDRFSAERPKGSFSTLEIQRTEQGDSAMYLCASSLARGYEAFFGQGTRLTVV.

V usage is TRBV11-2 and J usage is TRBJ2-2; TRBD2 agrees at 15 bases. In germline, CDR1 is SGHAT, CDR2 FQNNGV. J gave up 0 bases and V 1 base, and 3 bases lay outside the gene matches. There are 19 residues in the CDR3. The CDR3 bases are TGTGCCAGCAGCTTAGCAGGACTAGCGGGGGGGCCGAACACCGGGGAGCTGTTTTTT. Translation: CASSLAGLAGGPNTGELFF.

This chain connects TRBV7-8 to TRBJ1-2; D unclear. The CDR3 runs to 13 residues. Germline CDR1 SGHVS, CDR2 FQNEAQ. Trimming stripped 5 bases from V and 2 bases from J, with 9 bases between. The DNA for the CDR3 is TGTGCCAGCAGCCCTCTCAGAAACTATGGCTACACCTTC. Residues: CASSPLRNYGYTF.

The V gene is TRBV9, the J gene TRBJ2-2; TRBD1 is a possible D gene (6 bases). The CDR3 contains 13 residues. Germline CDR1 SGDLS, CDR2 YYNGEE. Trimming stripped 4 bases from V and 6 bases from J, with 10 bases between. CDR3 nucleotides: TGTGCCAGCAGCCGAGACAGGCCCGGGGAGCTGTTTTTT. Encoded protein: CASSRDRPGELFF.